The present T cell receptor beta chain was sequenced within a study of blood T cell repertoires in COVID-19. Study in general: Samples taken during acute and convalescent COVID-19 were collected in the United States, Italy and Spain. In each case, the material was cDNA or gDNA derived from T cells, B-cell-depleted T cells, or PBMCs.

Some clones are missing from TCRdb's copy, which holds only in-frame ones; the method was immunoSEQ multiplex PCR. Here the sample spans about 180,000 clones, roughly 87% being singletons. Trimming cost V 2 bases and J 2 bases, with 5 bases left between them. Germline CDR1 SGHTA, CDR2 FQGNSA. The CDR3 sequence is 13 residues long. The chain uses TRBV7-2 and TRBJ2-3; D unresolved. This receptor was identified in a young man who had recovered from COVID-19. Sequenced input: peripheral blood. Here the CDR3 DNA reads TGTGCCAGCAGCTTAAGCTACACAGATACGCAGTATTTT. Its protein is CASSLSYTDTQYF.